This TCR beta chain comes out of a study of shared clonotypes between healthy human individuals. General observations from the study: A few donors had about 5% of their naive CD4 clonotypes in common.

Per the germline V gene, CDR1 is SGHNT and CDR2 is YENEEA. Trimming removed 5 bases from V and 1 base from J, with 14 bases in between. The CDR3 spans 16 residues. Sequencing was performed with immunoSEQ multiplex PCR; in TCRdb, only in-frame clones are kept and a portion is missing. The profile covers roughly 1 million clones, with around 78% appearing a single time and 0.52% taken by the ten largest. This clone was seen just once. What it recognizes is unknown. The study drew all its donors from Caucasian adults living in Nashville, Tennessee. The sequence came from a man aged 18 to 29 in good health. Some clones in this sample may be carry-over from other donors' samples. This chain links TRBV11-3 with TRBJ2-2; possibly TRBD1 for D (6 bases). The sample comprised memory CD4+ T cells from PBMCs. Subset defined: CD45RA-negative fraction. The CDR3 spells CASSRGGPKNTGELFF. In nucleotides, the CDR3 is TGTGCCAGCAGCCGAGGGGGACCCAAGAACACCGGGGAGCTGTTTTTT.